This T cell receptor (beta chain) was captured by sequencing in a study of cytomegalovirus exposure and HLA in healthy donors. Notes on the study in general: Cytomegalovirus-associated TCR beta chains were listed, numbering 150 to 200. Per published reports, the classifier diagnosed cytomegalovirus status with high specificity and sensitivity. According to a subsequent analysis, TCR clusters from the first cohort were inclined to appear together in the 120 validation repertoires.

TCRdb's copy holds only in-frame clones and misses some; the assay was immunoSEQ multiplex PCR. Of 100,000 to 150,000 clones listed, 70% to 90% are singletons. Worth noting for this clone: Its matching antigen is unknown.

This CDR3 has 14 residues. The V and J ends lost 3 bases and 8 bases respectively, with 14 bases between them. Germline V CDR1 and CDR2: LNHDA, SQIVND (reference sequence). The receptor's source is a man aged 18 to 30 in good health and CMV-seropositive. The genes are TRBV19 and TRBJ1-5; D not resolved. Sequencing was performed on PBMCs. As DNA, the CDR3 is TGTGCCAGTAGTATTGGGCAGGCAGTCAAGCCCCAGCATTTT. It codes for CASSIGQAVKPQHF.